Listed below are T cell receptor beta chains from one sample, sequenced in a study of CD4 T cells in relation to SARS-CoV-2 and coronaviruses. This table comes from immunoSEQ multiplex PCR, and its TCRdb copy is limited to in-frame clones, with some not included. This table has under 25,000 clones, around three quarters appearing once. No cognate antigen is known for these TCRs. Sequencing was done on a sample of CD4+ T cells from PBMCs, cultured in vitro. The receptors shown here come from a human donor in good health. Each CDR3 is given with its conserved first and last residue. A D gene is named only where the DNA matches it firmly. Some rows mark clone size as missing; the rest say once, few, many or name a class of expanded clone.

j_call clone_size v_call d_call cdr3_length cdr3_nt cdr3_aa
TRBJ1-1 . TRBV11-3 TRBD1 16 TGTGCCAGCAGCTTAGCCTTGACAGGGGAAGGGACTGAAGCTTTCTTT CASSLALTGEGTEAFF
TRBJ2-1 once TRBV5-1 TRBD2 16 TGCGCCAGCAGCTTGGAACCAGCGGGATTGGGGAATGAGCAGTTCTTC CASSLEPAGLGNEQFF
TRBJ1-1 . TRBV10-3 . 13 TGTGCCACCCGGGGGAGGGGAGACACTGAAGCTTTCTTT CATRGRGDTEAFF
TRBJ2-7 . TRBV5-1 TRBD1 14 TGCGCCAGCAGGTTCGGGACAGGGGGCCACGAGCAGTACTTC CASRFGTGGHEQYF
TRBJ2-4 . TRBV27 TRBD1 18 TGTGCCAGCAGAACGGACAGGGTCGAGGTCGGGGCCAAAAACATTCAGTACTTC CASRTDRVEVGAKNIQYF
TRBJ2-6 . TRBV24-1 . 13 TGTGCCACCAGGAGCCCCCGGGCCAACGTCCTGACTTTC CATRSPRANVLTF
TRBJ1-2 few TRBV15 . 15 TGTGCCACCAGCAGGGGGTTCGGGACGGTCTATGGCTACACCTTC CATSRGFGTVYGYTF
TRBJ2-7 . TRBV12-3/TRBV12-4 . 13 TGTGCTAGCCAAAGTATCGGCGGCCACGAGCAGTACTTC CASQSIGGHEQYF
TRBJ2-4 . TRBV11-2 TRBD2 16 TGTGCCAGCAGCTTAGTTTTAAGCGGGAGGAAGAACATTCAGTACTTC CASSLVLSGRKNIQYF
TRBJ1-1 few TRBV11-2 . 15 TGTGCCAGCACCATTGGTTCTTACCAGGGCTCTGAAGCTTTCTTT CASTIGSYQGSEAFF
TRBJ1-1 . TRBV28 . 13 TGTGCCAGCAGGGGTGTTTGGGTCACTGAAGCTTTCTTT CASRGVWVTEAFF
TRBJ2-5 . TRBV2 TRBD1 13 TGTGCCAGCAGCAGGGGGCTCCAAGAGACCCAGTACTTC CASSRGLQETQYF
TRBJ2-1 . TRBV15 TRBD1 12 TGTGCCACCAGTCCGGACAGGAATGAGCAGTTCTTC CATSPDRNEQFF
TRBJ1-1 . TRBV5-1 TRBD1 15 TGCGCCAGCAGCTTACAGACAGGGGGAATCAATGAAGCTTTCTTT CASSLQTGGINEAFF
TRBJ2-1 . TRBV7-2 . 15 TGTGCCAGCAGCTTAGTGGTTGTAGTGGGGAATGAGCAGTTCTTC CASSLVVVVGNEQFF
TRBJ1-5 . TRBV28 . 15 TGTGCCAGCAGTTTAGGAGGGGATAGCAATCAGCCCCAGCATTTT CASSLGGDSNQPQHF
TRBJ2-2 few TRBV7-3 . 14 TGTGCCAGCAGCCGAGACGGAAACACCGGGGAGCTGTTTTTT CASSRDGNTGELFF
TRBJ1-3 . TRBV5-1 . 14 TGCGCCAGCCGGGACTTAAGCTCTGGAAACACCATATATTTT CASRDLSSGNTIYF
TRBJ1-1 . TRBV5-6 . 15 TGTGCCAGCAGCGGACCACCAGGGCTTGGCACTGAAGCTTTCTTT CASSGPPGLGTEAFF
TRBJ2-7 . TRBV10-3 TRBD2 14 TGTGCCATCAGTGGACTAGCGGGAGCCTACGAGCAGTACTTC CAISGLAGAYEQYF
TRBJ1-2 . TRBV7-2 . 13 TGTGCCAGCAGCGCAGGACTTAACTATGGCTACACCTTC CASSAGLNYGYTF
TRBJ2-5 . TRBV4-1 TRBD1 15 TGCGCCAGCAGCCACCCGGGACAGGCACAAGAGACCCAGTACTTC CASSHPGQAQETQYF
TRBJ2-3 . TRBV11-3 . 14 TGTGCCAGCAGCCCCGAAGGGCTCACAGATACGCAGTATTTT CASSPEGLTDTQYF
TRBJ2-3 . TRBV5-4 TRBD1 17 TGTGCCAGCAGCTTGGTGGGACAGGGGGCAAGCACAGATACGCAGTATTTT CASSLVGQGASTDTQYF
TRBJ1-6 . TRBV7-8 TRBD1 16 TGTGCCAGCAGCTTCCGGGACAGGGTGGGGAATTCACCCCTCCACTTT CASSFRDRVGNSPLHF
TRBJ2-2 . TRBV7-9 TRBD2 17 TGTGCCAGCCCTCGGACTAGCGGGAGGAGTGACACCGGGGAGCTGTTTTTT CASPRTSGRSDTGELFF
TRBJ2-7 . TRBV30 . 15 TGTGCCTGGACCCCCCTAGGGGCGGCCAACAACGAGCAGTACTTC CAWTPLGAANNEQYF
TRBJ2-7 . TRBV6-5 . 15 TGTGCCAGCAGTTACTCGGCCGACAGCCCTCGAGAGCAGTACTTC CASSYSADSPREQYF
TRBJ1-5 . TRBV2 . 15 TGTGCCAGCAGTGACGACGACAGGCCCAATCAGCCCCAGCATTTT CASSDDDRPNQPQHF
TRBJ2-2 . TRBV5-6 TRBD1 19 TGTGCCAGCAGCTTTTGGTGGACAGGGCGACTAAAGAACACCGGGGAGCTGTTTTTT CASSFWWTGRLKNTGELFF
TRBJ1-1 few TRBV18 . 14 TGTGCCAGCTCAGTATTACCGATGAACACTGAAGCTTTCTTT CASSVLPMNTEAFF
TRBJ2-7 few TRBV5-1 . 16 TGCGCCAGCAGCTTAAATAGTAGGGTGCTTCCCTACGAGCAGTACTTC CASSLNSRVLPYEQYF
TRBJ1-5 few TRBV19 . 15 TGTGCCAGTAGCCTGGGAGGGGGAGGGAGTCAGCCCCAGCATTTT CASSLGGGGSQPQHF
TRBJ2-4 few TRBV3-1/TRBV3-2 . 11 TGTGCCAGCAGCCGGAGTACTTTTCAGTACTTC CASSRSTFQYF
TRBJ1-1 few TRBV7-9 . 13 TGTGCCAGCAGCAGGGGTTGGAACACTGAAGCTTTCTTT CASSRGWNTEAFF
TRBJ2-2 once TRBV24-1 . 13 TGTGCCACCGCTAGCGCGAACACCGGGGAGCTGTTTTTT CATASANTGELFF
TRBJ1-2 . TRBV30 . 17 TGTGCCTGGAGTCCTCGAGGCGGGCCTTGGCAGGGCTATGGCTACACCTTC CAWSPRGGPWQGYGYTF
TRBJ1-5 few TRBV30 . 14 TGTGCCTGGAGTGTCGACTCTGTGGGACAGCCCCAGCATTTT CAWSVDSVGQPQHF
TRBJ2-5 . TRBV5-6 . 17 TGTGCCAGCAGCTTGGCGTCAGGTTCGCCCCTTGGCGTGACCCAGTACTTC CASSLASGSPLGVTQYF
TRBJ1-4 . TRBV6-6 . 16 TGTGCCAGCAGCTACCGTACAGGGACAACTAATGAAAAACTGTTTTTT CASSYRTGTTNEKLFF